A selection of T cell receptor beta chains follows, all from one sample in a study of cytomegalovirus exposure and HLA in healthy donors. The method was immunoSEQ multiplex PCR; TCRdb's version includes in-frame clones alone and lacks a portion of them. The sample has more than 150,000 clones; around four fifths are singletons. Sequenced: PBMCs. These receptors came from a woman in her late teens or twenties in good health and CMV-seronegative. CDR3s include the opening cysteine and the closing phenylalanine or tryptophan. Each record gives: V gene, D gene, CDR3 protein. D genes are given only for firm matches.

V: TRBV5-8; D: TRBD1; CDR3: CASSLGLVTGVPEAFF
V: TRBV7-9; D: TRBD1; CDR3: CASSPGQHYGYTF
V: TRBV5-4; D: TRBD2; CDR3: CASSSGLAGNNEQFF
V: TRBV19; D: .; CDR3: CASSMYTGTEAFF
V: TRBV7-8; D: .; CDR3: CASSPGGQETQYF
V: TRBV7-2; D: .; CDR3: CASSSRVVARYNEQFF
V: TRBV25-1; D: .; CDR3: CASSESYEQFF
V: TRBV30; D: .; CDR3: CAWRGGGGYTF
V: TRBV6-5; D: .; CDR3: CASSYSARSNQPQHF
V: TRBV6-5; D: TRBD1; CDR3: CASSRQGRTDTQYF
V: TRBV11-2; D: TRBD1; CDR3: CASSFRVGGGSWSYNEQFF
V: TRBV4-1; D: .; CDR3: CASSQDPQGTGETQYF
V: TRBV10-1; D: TRBD1; CDR3: CASKDTGGTQYF
V: TRBV6-4; D: TRBD2; CDR3: CASSELTSGNTGELFF
V: TRBV29-1; D: TRBD1; CDR3: CSARQGNSPLHF
V: TRBV2; D: TRBD1; CDR3: CASGDRGFTDTQYF
V: TRBV5-4; D: TRBD1; CDR3: CASSLDQGAGEQYF
V: TRBV5-6; D: TRBD1; CDR3: CASTLTGENSPLHF
V: TRBV5-1; D: TRBD2; CDR3: CASSERGGRSYNEQFF
V: TRBV13; D: .; CDR3: CASSLREAGSYGYTF
V: TRBV19; D: .; CDR3: CASSAPERTSRGYTF
V: TRBV11-3; D: .; CDR3: CASSLAGVLGTRGTQYF
V: TRBV19; D: TRBD2; CDR3: CASRGSGGASNEQFF
V: TRBV4-1; D: .; CDR3: CASSQDERLNGYTF
V: TRBV9; D: .; CDR3: CASSEGGAGYGYTF
V: TRBV19; D: .; CDR3: CASTPRGEGRNTIYF
V: TRBV5-4; D: .; CDR3: CASSLGQSNYGYTF
V: TRBV6-5; D: .; CDR3: CASSYSSPLYSYEQYF
V: TRBV7-7; D: .; CDR3: CASSLGRLVSYNEQFF
V: TRBV2; D: TRBD1; CDR3: CASSRDRQETQYF
V: TRBV30; D: TRBD1; CDR3: CAWETGYGQPQHF
V: TRBV9; D: .; CDR3: CASRAPRGGYGYTF
V: TRBV7-2; D: .; CDR3: CASSLRGGGSEAFF
V: TRBV12-5; D: .; CDR3: CASGLGGGGNQPQHF
V: TRBV7-6; D: .; CDR3: CASSLGSSDGTDTQYF
V: TRBV28; D: TRBD2; CDR3: CASLLAGGYEQYF
V: TRBV27; D: TRBD2; CDR3: CASSFKGPGGQNTGELFF
V: TRBV6-1; D: .; CDR3: CASSEGGWGRSSYEQYF
V: TRBV5-1; D: TRBD1; CDR3: CASSHAGTGRDGYTF
V: TRBV11-2; D: .; CDR3: CASSPGQGLTYEQYF
V: TRBV2; D: TRBD1; CDR3: CASLPLDRGPYEQYF
V: TRBV28; D: .; CDR3: CASGGGRDTDTQYF
V: TRBV19; D: TRBD1; CDR3: CAAGTVYGYTF
V: TRBV27; D: TRBD2; CDR3: CASSPVNSGGFGSTQYF
V: TRBV7-9; D: TRBD1; CDR3: CASSLGQLQMDTQYF
V: TRBV19; D: TRBD1; CDR3: CASSIPPGQGRSYEQYF
V: TRBV28; D: .; CDR3: CASSLLARAEQYF
V: TRBV18; D: TRBD1; CDR3: CASSPRTGQSEAFF
V: TRBV5-1; D: .; CDR3: CASSLGEGLTEAFF
V: TRBV5-1; D: TRBD1; CDR3: CASSLTGGRHQPQHF
V: TRBV27; D: .; CDR3: CASSLRGLGNEQFF
V: TRBV18; D: TRBD1; CDR3: CASSPFGTASNQPQHF
V: TRBV5-4; D: .; CDR3: CASSVDSFTEAFF
V: TRBV28; D: .; CDR3: CASSDTEAFF
V: TRBV11-3; D: TRBD1; CDR3: CASSLGSKGADGELFF